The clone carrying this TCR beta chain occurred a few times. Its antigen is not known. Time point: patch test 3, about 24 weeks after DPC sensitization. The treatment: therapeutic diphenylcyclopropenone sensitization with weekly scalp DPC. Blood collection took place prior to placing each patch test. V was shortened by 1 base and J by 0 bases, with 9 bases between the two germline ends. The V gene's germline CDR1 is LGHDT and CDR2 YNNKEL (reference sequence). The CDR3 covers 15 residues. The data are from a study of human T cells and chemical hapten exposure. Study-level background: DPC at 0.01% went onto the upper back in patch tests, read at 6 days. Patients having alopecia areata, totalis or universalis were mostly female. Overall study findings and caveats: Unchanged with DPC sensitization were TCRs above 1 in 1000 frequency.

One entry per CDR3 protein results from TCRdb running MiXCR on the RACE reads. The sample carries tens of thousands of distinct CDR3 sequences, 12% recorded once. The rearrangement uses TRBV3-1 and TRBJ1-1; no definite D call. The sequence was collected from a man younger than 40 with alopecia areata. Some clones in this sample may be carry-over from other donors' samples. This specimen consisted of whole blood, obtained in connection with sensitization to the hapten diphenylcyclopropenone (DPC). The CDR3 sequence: CASSQGHKLNTEAFF. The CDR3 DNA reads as TGTGCCAGCAGCCAAGGACACAAGTTGAACACTGAAGCTTTCTTT.